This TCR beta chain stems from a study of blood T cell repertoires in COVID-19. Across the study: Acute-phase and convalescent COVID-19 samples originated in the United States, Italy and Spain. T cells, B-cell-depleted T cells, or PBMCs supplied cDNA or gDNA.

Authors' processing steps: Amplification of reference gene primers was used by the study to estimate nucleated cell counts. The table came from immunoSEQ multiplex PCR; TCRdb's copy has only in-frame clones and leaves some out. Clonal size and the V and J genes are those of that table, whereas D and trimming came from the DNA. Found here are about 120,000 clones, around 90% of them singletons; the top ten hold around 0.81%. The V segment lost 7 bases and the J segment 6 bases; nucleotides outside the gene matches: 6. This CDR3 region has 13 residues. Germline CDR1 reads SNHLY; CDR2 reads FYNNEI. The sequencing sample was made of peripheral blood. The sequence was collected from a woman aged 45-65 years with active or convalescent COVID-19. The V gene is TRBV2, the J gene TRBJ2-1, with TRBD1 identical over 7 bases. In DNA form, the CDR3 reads TGTGCCAGCAAACAGGGGCCCTCCAATGAGCAGTTCTTC. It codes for CASKQGPSNEQFF.